The 19 T cell receptor beta chains listed next were all sequenced from one sample in a study of CD8+CD57+ T cells in acquired aplastic anemia. Only patients with CD8+CD57+ cell expansion on flow cytometry were chosen for sequencing. For CDR3 and TCR beta VDJ profiling, genomic DNA was the template used. From the reads, TCRdb called clonotypes with MiXCR, one entry per CDR3 protein. This sample has about 290,000 distinct CDR3 sequences; approximately 60% occur once, and the top ten carry roughly 1.2%. Specimen: sorted CD4+, CD8+, or CD8+CD57+ T cells (not recorded which) from PBMCs. The source is a human donor with aplastic anemia.

The gene calls are TRBV20-1 and TRBJ2-5; D may match TRBD1 or TRBD2 (6 bases each). The germline gives CDR1 DFQATT, CDR2 SNEGSKA (reference sequence). V was cut by 4 bases and J by 10 bases, with 19 bases left in between. The CDR3 consists of 13 residues. This chain's CDR3 is CSANPTLRGDQYF. The CDR3 DNA reads as TGCAGTGCTAACCCGACTTTGAGGGGGGACCAGTACTTC.

This clonotype was observed a few times. The V gene is TRBV10-3, the J gene TRBJ2-5; D possibly matches TRBD1 or TRBD2 (6 bases each). Trimming stripped 6 bases from V and 5 bases from J, with 16 bases between. From germline, CDR1 is ENHRY and CDR2 SYGVKD. The CDR3 loop spans 14 amino acids. The CDR3 DNA follows: TGTGCCATCAGGGACAGTGGACGGGGGGAGACCCAGTACTTC. Translated: CAIRDSGRGETQYF.

The chain combines TRBV24-1 with TRBJ2-1, with TRBD2 matching 9 bases. Per the germline V gene, CDR1 is KGHDR and CDR2 is SFDVKD. The CDR3 covers 15 residues. V shed 10 bases and J 6 bases; nucleotides not matched to a gene: 12. CDR3 loop: CATGAAGGLGNEQFF. The CDR3 nucleotides read TGTGCCACGGGCGCAGCGGGGGGTTTGGGCAATGAGCAGTTCTTC.

The chain employs TRBV5-5 and TRBJ2-2; 7 nucleotides line up with TRBD1. The CDR3 totals 15 residues. J gave up 6 bases and V 0 bases, and 5 bases lay outside the gene matches. Germline-derived CDR1 and CDR2 are SGHKS and YYEKEE (reference sequence). CDR3 DNA sequence: TGTGCCAGCAGCTTGGGGGTCCAGGGGGCCGGGGAGCTGTTTTTT. This sequence encodes CASSLGVQGAGELFF.

The chain combines TRBV9 with TRBJ1-6; D is unresolved. The CDR3 spans 13 residues. Germline CDR1 is SGDLS and CDR2 is YYNGEE. Trimming cost V 0 bases and J 5 bases, with 3 bases left between them. The CDR3 here is CASSVADNSPLHF. Here the CDR3 DNA reads TGTGCCAGCAGCGTAGCCGATAATTCACCCCTCCACTTT.

The chain uses TRBV4-2 and TRBJ2-6; 7 nucleotides line up with TRBD1. Germline CDR1 and CDR2: LGHNA and YNFKEQ. CDR3 size: 20 residues. V shed 0 bases and J 1 base; nucleotides not matched to a gene: 12. CDR3 sequence: CASSQDGARDSASGANVLTF. CDR3 coding DNA: TGTGCCAGCAGCCAAGATGGAGCCCGGGACAGCGCATCTGGGGCCAACGTCCTGACTTTC.

In this sample, this clonotype turned up many times. CDR3: CASSLGTGGLETQYF. CDR3 nucleotides: TGTGCCAGCAGCCTTGGGACAGGGGGCTTGGAGACCCAGTACTTC. V gene TRBV7-2 combines with J gene TRBJ2-5; 12 nucleotides agree with TRBD1. After removal of 5 bases from V and 5 bases from J, the junction contained 6 bases not matched to a gene. Germline V CDR1 and CDR2: SGHTA, FQGNSA. The CDR3 runs to 15 residues.

Concerning this clonotype itself: Germline and junction disagree at one end, which may indicate a read error. V and J are TRBV11-3 and TRBJ2-7; tentatively, D is TRBD1 (6 bases). In germline, CDR1 is SGHNT, CDR2 YENEEA. The CDR3 has 13 residues. The CDR3 loop is CANSLRTVSEQYF. The CDR3 DNA reads TGTGCCAACAGCCTCCGGACAGTCTCCGAGCAGTACTTC.

This clonotype appeared many times. V usage is TRBV19 and J usage is TRBJ1-5; 7 bases match TRBD1. Unmatched junction bases numbered 2, after V lost 7 bases and J lost 2 bases. Germline V lookup: CDR1 LNHDA, CDR2 SQIVND (reference sequence). There are 13 residues in the CDR3. The CDR3 sequence: CASKGAGNQPQHF. For the CDR3, the DNA is TGTGCCAGTAAGGGGGCCGGCAATCAGCCCCAGCATTTT.

The chain combines TRBV7-6 with TRBJ2-3; 15 nucleotides align to TRBD2. Germline CDR1 is SGHVS and CDR2 is FNYEAQ. This CDR3 spans 16 amino acids. V lost 2 bases and J lost 4; bases outside the gene matches: 1. The CDR3 loop reads CASSLRTSGGADTQYF. Here the CDR3 DNA reads TGTGCCAGCAGCTTAAGGACTAGCGGGGGGGCAGATACGCAGTATTTT.

This clonotype occurred many times. The rearrangement uses TRBV10-3 and TRBJ1-2; TRBD1 might be the D (5 bases). The CDR3 runs to 13 residues. CDR1 and CDR2 (germline): ENHRY, SYGVKD. V was pared by 4 bases and J by 2 bases, with 8 bases between. This CDR3 is CAISVQENYGYTF. In DNA, the CDR3 is TGTGCCATCAGTGTACAGGAGAACTATGGCTACACCTTC.

This clonotype has just a few counts. This sequence joins TRBV20-1 and TRBJ2-7, with TRBD2 as a possible D gene (7 bases). CDR3 length: 16 residues. Germline-derived CDR1 and CDR2 are DFQATT and SNEGSKA (reference sequence). Between the trimmed V and J ends, which lost 3 bases and 5 bases, there was a span of 23 bases. The CDR3 region is CSASARGGGRLDEQYF. CDR3 nucleotides: TGCAGTGCTAGTGCGAGGGGGGGCGGGAGACTCGACGAGCAGTACTTC.

V gene TRBV7-3 combines with J gene TRBJ2-5, with TRBD1 identical over 11 bases. V was pared by 4 bases and J by 5 bases, with 6 bases of the junction left unmatched. Germline CDR1 and CDR2: SGHTA and FQGTGA. This CDR3 spans 15 amino acids. CDR3 amino acids: CASSSGTGGWETQYF. The DNA of the CDR3 is TGTGCCAGCAGCTCCGGGACAGGGGGTTGGGAGACCCAGTACTTC. Based on the CDR3 plus reference TRBV7-3 and TRBJ2-5, the full variable domain is GAGVSQTPSNKVTEKGKYVELRCDPISGHTALYWYRQSLGQGPEFLIYFQGTGAADDSGLPNDRFFAVRPEGSVSTLKIQRTERGDSAVYLCASSSGTGGWETQYFGPGTRLLVL.

This clonotype was counted many times. The chain is built from TRBV19 and TRBJ2-7; 7 nucleotides align to TRBD1. Germline values: CDR1 LNHDA, CDR2 SQIVND (reference sequence). The CDR3 totals 15 residues. Germline trimming cut 3 bases from V and 0 bases from J; bases unmatched to any gene: 5. The DNA for the CDR3 is TGTGCCAGTAGTATCCCTGGGACAGCCTCCTACGAGCAGTACTTC. Its protein is CASSIPGTASYEQYF.

The chain employs TRBV7-8 and TRBJ1-6; no firm D call. V was cut by 6 bases and J by 0 bases, with 15 bases left in between. CDR3 length: 17 residues. Germline lookup yields CDR1 SGHVS and CDR2 FQNEAQ. The CDR3 reads CASSSGGFSSYNSPLHF. In nucleotides, the CDR3 is TGTGCCAGCAGTTCTGGAGGTTTCAGCTCCTATAATTCACCCCTCCACTTT.

The V gene is TRBV20-1, the J gene TRBJ1-2; maybe TRBD1 (6 bases). V was cut by 1 base and J by 0 bases, with 15 bases left in between. In germline, CDR1 is DFQATT, CDR2 SNEGSKA (reference sequence). The CDR3 loop spans 16 amino acids. CDR3 coding DNA: TGCAGTGCTAGAGCGCCACAGGGCTCAGCTAACTATGGCTACACCTTC. Protein: CSARAPQGSANYGYTF.

The rearrangement uses TRBV10-3 and TRBJ2-1, with 11 bases fitting TRBD2. Losses at the gene ends were 9 bases for V and 9 bases for J; bases not matched to a gene: 13. Germline assignment: CDR1 ENHRY and CDR2 SYGVKD. The CDR3 covers 15 residues. CDR3 sequence (DNA): TGTGCCATTGGACGGGCTAGCGGGAGGAGGAGTGAGCAGTTCTTC. Translated, it gives CAIGRASGRRSEQFF.

This chain uses TRBV5-6 with TRBJ2-1; no definite D call. The CDR3 has 15 residues. Germline CDR1 reads SGHDT; CDR2 reads YYEEEE. Trimming stripped 1 base from V and 9 bases from J, with 17 bases between. The CDR3 sequence: CASSLIELSSAEQFF. CDR3 DNA: TGTGCCAGCAGCTTGATCGAGCTGTCAAGCGCTGAGCAGTTCTTC.

This clonotype has a count of ten or more. V usage is TRBV9 and J usage is TRBJ2-1, with 12 bases lining up with TRBD1. This CDR3 has 16 amino acids. The trim removed 4 bases at V and 7 bases at J, leaving 9 bases unmatched. From germline, CDR1 is SGDLS and CDR2 YYNGEE. The DNA of the CDR3 is TGTGCCAGCAGCACCCGCGGGACAGGGGGCTTTAATGAGCAGTTCTTC. The encoded protein is CASSTRGTGGFNEQFF.